The 13 T cell receptor beta chains presented below share a single source sample, sequenced in a study of cytomegalovirus exposure and HLA in healthy donors. A multiplex PCR was run with 60 Vbeta primers and 13 Jbeta primers. Using immunoSEQ multiplex PCR, the repertoire was profiled, and TCRdb retains in-frame clones only, with some absent. The table has a few hundred thousand clones, more than 55% seen once; the top ten hold 2% to 2.5%. The specimen sequenced was PBMCs. The receptors here all came from a female donor in good health and CMV-seronegative.

V gene TRBV4-1 combines with J gene TRBJ2-5; a possible D gene is TRBD1 (5 bases). The last part of the DNA fits TRBJ2-7 better; the J call may be wrong. CDR1 and CDR2 from the germline V gene are MGHRA and YSYEKL. The CDR3 runs to 15 residues. CDR3 in DNA: TGCGCCAGCAGCCAAGATAGCACAGGAGTTTACGAGCAGTACTTC. It translates to CASSQDSTGVYEQYF.

Remarks on this clone: Other DNA sequences in the sample encode the same CDR3. This sequence joins TRBV7-6 and TRBJ1-5; no definite D call. V was trimmed by 1 base and J by 4 bases, leaving 8 bases between them. Germline V gives CDR1 SGHVS, CDR2 FNYEAQ. This CDR3 region has 14 residues. CDR3 in DNA: TGTGCCAGCAGCTTAGACAGAGGGAATCAGCCCCAGCATTTT. It codes for CASSLDRGNQPQHF. Looking up the rest from reference TRBV7-6 and TRBJ1-5 gives the full variable domain: GAGVSQSPRYKVTKRGQDVALRCDPISGHVSLYWYRQALGQGPEFLTYFNYEAQQDKSGLPNDRFSAERPEGSISTLTIQRTEQRDSAMYRCASSLDRGNQPQHFGDGTRLSIL.

This chain connects TRBV5-6 to TRBJ2-7, with TRBD1 identical over 8 bases. This CDR3 spans 14 amino acids. The V and J ends lost 6 bases and 3 bases, in that order; junction bases with no gene match: 8. Germline V gene data show CDR1 as SGHDT and CDR2 as YYEEEE. Written as DNA, the CDR3 is TGTGCCAGCACCTATGGACAGGGTCTCTACGAGCAGTACTTC. Amino acids: CASTYGQGLYEQYF.

This clone was observed once. The V gene is TRBV2, the J gene TRBJ2-5; possibly TRBD1 for D (6 bases). The CDR3 extends over 11 amino acids. Germline loops: CDR1 SNHLY, CDR2 FYNNEI. V was shortened by 6 bases and J by 11 bases, with 13 bases between the two germline ends. In nucleotides, the CDR3 is TGTGCCAGCAGGAACAGGGTGGAGCAGTACTTC. This codes for CASRNRVEQYF. The full variable domain, with the rest looked up from reference TRBV2 and TRBJ2-5, is EPEVTQTPSHQVTQMGQEVILRCVPISNHLYFYWYRQILGQKVEFLVSFYNNEISEKSEIFDDQFSVERPDGSNFTLKIRSTKLEDSAMYFCASRNRVEQYFGPGTRLLVL.

This chain connects TRBV11-2 to TRBJ2-7; 7 positions match TRBD1. The germline gives CDR1 SGHAT, CDR2 FQNNGV. This CDR3 is built from 15 residues. Trimming at V came to 2 bases and at J to 0 bases, leaving 4 bases not matched to a gene. Written as DNA, the CDR3 is TGTGCCAGCAGCTTACCCAGGGGGAGCTCCTACGAGCAGTACTTC. Its translation is CASSLPRGSSYEQYF.

The chain has TRBV9 and TRBJ2-7, with D possibly TRBD2 on 6 matching bases. The CDR3 runs 14 residues. Germline CDR1 and CDR2: SGDLS and YYNGEE. Trimming pared 4 bases from V and 4 bases from J, leaving 15 bases between. The CDR3 spells CASSLRDWDYEQYF. DNA for the CDR3: TGTGCCAGCAGCCTCCGGGACTGGGATTACGAGCAGTACTTC.

J is TRBJ2-7 and V is TRBV5-1; 10 bases map to TRBD2. Unmatched junction bases numbered 4, after V lost 3 bases and J lost 4 bases. The CDR3 consists of 14 residues. Germline CDR1 is SGHRS and CDR2 is YFSETQ. This CDR3 is CASSWTSGAYEQYF. In DNA form, the CDR3 reads TGCGCCAGCAGCTGGACTAGCGGAGCATACGAGCAGTACTTC.

The V call is TRBV19, the J call TRBJ2-7; 14 bases fit TRBD2. The CDR3 spans 18 residues. CDR1 and CDR2 (germline): LNHDA, SQIVND (reference sequence). The V and J ends lost 5 bases and 0 bases, in that order; junction bases with no gene match: 9. The CDR3, as DNA: TGTGCCAGTAGTGTGGGACTAGCGGGAGCCCCAAGCTCCTACGAGCAGTACTTC. This codes for CASSVGLAGAPSSYEQYF.

V usage is TRBV5-6 and J usage is TRBJ2-2, with a tentative D call TRBD1 (6 bases). The V gene's germline CDR1 is SGHDT and CDR2 YYEEEE. The CDR3 has 16 amino acids. V was pared by 4 bases and J by 5 bases, with 18 bases between. The CDR3 coding sequence is TGTGCCAGCAGCCTAACACGGGACACGGGGACCGGGGAGCTGTTTTTT. Translation: CASSLTRDTGTGELFF. The full variable domain, completed using reference TRBV5-6 and TRBJ2-2, is DAGVTQSPTHLIKTRGQQVTLRCSPKSGHDTVSWYQQALGQGPQFIFQYYEEEERQRGNFPDRFSGHQFPNYSSELNVNALLLGDSALYLCASSLTRDTGTGELFFGEGSRLTVL.

The chain combines TRBV9 with TRBJ2-3; D is possibly TRBD2 (5 bases). Germline loops: CDR1 SGDLS, CDR2 YYNGEE. CDR3 size: 14 residues. The V end was cut by 0 bases, the J end by 6 bases, with 11 bases between. In DNA form, the CDR3 reads TGTGCCAGCAGCGTAGCCCCTAGCCGGGATACGCAGTATTTT. Translation: CASSVAPSRDTQYF.

A word on this clone: One end of the junction is discordant with germline, which a read error may explain. The rearrangement links TRBV7-3 to TRBJ2-2, with a possible D match to TRBD2 (5 bases). This CDR3 has 18 amino acids. Germline V gene lookup returns CDR1 SGHTA and CDR2 FQGTGA. In DNA form, the CDR3 reads TGTGCCAGCAGCTCCGGACTGGCTACCTCCGCGAACACCGGGGAGCTGCTTTTT. Protein product: CASSSGLATSANTGELLF.

V gene TRBV7-2 combines with J gene TRBJ2-7, with 10 bases aligning to TRBD2. This CDR3 contains 14 residues. Germline V gene sequence: CDR1 SGHTA, CDR2 FQGNSA. J lost 7 bases, V lost 4 bases, and 7 bases had no gene match. The CDR3 protein is CASSSLAGDGEQYF. CDR3 coding DNA: TGTGCCAGCAGCTCGCTAGCGGGAGATGGAGAGCAGTACTTC.

This clone was seen a few times. The chain recombines TRBV6-4 with TRBJ2-2; 9 nucleotides agree with TRBD1. Looked up from germline, CDR1 is MRHNA and CDR2 is SNTAGT. The ends lost 6 bases at V and 5 bases at J; junction bases unmatched: 4. The CDR3 has 14 amino acids. The CDR3: CASRGDRDTGELFF. Here the CDR3 DNA reads TGTGCCAGCAGAGGGGACAGGGATACCGGGGAGCTGTTTTTT.